In this sample, the clone carrying this T cell receptor (beta chain) turned up a few times. Time point specified: newly diagnosed GD, antithyroid drugs for less than 3 months. Isolated PBMC RNA provided the starting material for the TCR library. According to the study, TCR beta libraries were built with iRepertoire HTBI primers and CDR3-region Arm-PCR. MiXCR, run by TCRdb on the multiplex PCR reads, gives a single entry per CDR3 protein. The table shows 320,000 or so distinct CDR3 sequences, with 18% occurring only once. Trimming left V 3 bases short and J 4 bases short, with 22 bases between. Germline loops: CDR1 GTSNPN, CDR2 SVGIG (reference sequence). The CDR3 extends over 16 amino acids. This sample was included in a study of regulatory T cells in long-lasting Graves disease.

This rearrangement joins TRBV30 to TRBJ2-7; D is ambiguous. Sample: peripheral blood mononuclear cells (PBMCs), taken at new diagnosis, from a patient treated with antithyroid drugs. The clonotype originates from a female donor with Graves disease. This chain's CDR3 is CAWSLSHTAPWYEQYF. The CDR3 bases are TGTGCCTGGAGCCTAAGCCACACTGCGCCTTGGTACGAGCAGTACTTC.